The text below deals with one TCR beta chain. Its antigen is not known. These data belong to a study of cytomegalovirus exposure and HLA in healthy donors. The wider study: An early data release held tens of millions of unique TCRs from HLA-typed donors. Overall study results and limits: On later analysis, the bulk of CMV-associated TCR beta chains appeared to be HLA-restricted. Productive rates of about 87% or about 30% were seen for most TCR beta V segments in an earlier analysis.

Primers included in the PCR were 60 Vbeta and 13 Jbeta primers. Here immunoSEQ multiplex PCR was the method, and the copy in TCRdb shows in-frame clones only, minus some. The sample data list around 150,000 clones. CDR3 size: 17 residues. The V gene lost 3 bases and the J gene lost 0 bases, with 15 bases spanning the gap. Germline loops: CDR1 SNHLY, CDR2 FYNNEI. Input material: PBMCs. This sequence originates from a woman aged 60-75 years in good health and CMV-seronegative. The chain recombines TRBV2 with TRBJ2-4, with a weak D call TRBD1 (6 bases). CDR3 DNA: TGTGCCAGCAGTGAGGGAGCCAGGGGAAGAGCCAAAAACATTCAGTACTTC. Translation gives CASSEGARGRAKNIQYF.